The source of this TCR beta chain is a study of blood T cells in healthy people across ages. With a J-beta primer mix and a sample-barcoded 5' primer, a second PCR ran about 7 to 12 cycles. The template-switch adaptor, which had 12 random nucleotides, put a tag on each cDNA molecule. TCRdb re-called the 5' RACE reads through MiXCR, storing one row per CDR3 protein. The profile shows about 750,000 distinct CDR3 sequences, approximately 53% of them singletons. Per the germline V gene, CDR1 is MNHEY and CDR2 is SMNVEV (reference sequence). With 4 bases removed from V and 2 bases from J, the gap between germline ends came to 12 bases. The CDR3 extends over 15 amino acids.

The material sequenced was blood. J is TRBJ2-1 and V is TRBV27; perhaps TRBD1 as D (6 bases). The clonotype comes from a man aged 80 or over in good health. CDR3 DNA: TGTGCCAGCAGTTCCAACAGGGCGGCCTACAATGAGCAGTTCTTC. This gives the protein CASSSNRAAYNEQFF.